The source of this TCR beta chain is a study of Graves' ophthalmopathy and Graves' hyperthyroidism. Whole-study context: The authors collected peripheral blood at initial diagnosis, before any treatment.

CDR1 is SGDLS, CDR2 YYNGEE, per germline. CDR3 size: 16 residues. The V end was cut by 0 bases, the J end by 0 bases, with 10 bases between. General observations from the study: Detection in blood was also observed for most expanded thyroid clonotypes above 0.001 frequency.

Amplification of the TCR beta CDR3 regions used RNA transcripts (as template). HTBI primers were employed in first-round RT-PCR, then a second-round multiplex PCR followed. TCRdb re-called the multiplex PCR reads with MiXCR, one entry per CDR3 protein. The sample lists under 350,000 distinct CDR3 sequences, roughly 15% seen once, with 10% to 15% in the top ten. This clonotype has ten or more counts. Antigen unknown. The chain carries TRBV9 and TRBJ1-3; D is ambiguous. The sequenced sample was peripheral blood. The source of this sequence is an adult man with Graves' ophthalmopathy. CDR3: CASSVDAGPSGNTIYF. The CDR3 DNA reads TGTGCCAGCAGCGTAGACGCCGGCCCCTCTGGAAACACCATATATTTT. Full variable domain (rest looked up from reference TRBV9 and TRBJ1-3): DSGVTQTPKHLITATGQRVTLRCSPRSGDLSVYWYQQSLDQGLQFLIQYYNGEERAKGNILERFSAQQFPDLHSELNLSSLELGDSALYFCASSVDAGPSGNTIYFGEGSWLTVV.